Included here is one TCR beta chain sequence, with context. Its cognate antigen has yet to be identified. No much larger clone is present one base from it, and per-base qualities are unavailable. The data derive from a study of neurological immune-mediated disorders (dated by TCRdb to between 2017 and 2020). Regarding the study in general: Peripheral blood TCR-beta repertoires from HTLV-I-associated myelopathy (HAM/TSP) patients, multiple sclerosis patients and healthy controls were compared by UMI-based sequencing. Alongside PBMC samples, the set of 80 to 130 TCR-beta libraries contained longitudinal samples, technical triplicates, and paired CD4+ and CD8+ T-cell subsets that had been sorted. The cohort included approximately 70 subjects: some 15 with HAM/TSP, some 34 with multiple sclerosis, and approximately 20 healthy controls. Longitudinal HAM/TSP and healthy donors had 3 time-points each (roughly 3-40 month intervals).

Results and caveats for the whole study, not just this receptor: TCR clonal expansion was highest in HAM/TSP patients and lowest in MS patients, with MS patients falling below even healthy controls. No identical CDR3 amino acid sequences were shared among expanded clones across subjects, suggesting private TCR-beta repertoires in all groups.

The intended sense of this specimen's time point label: longitudinal time-point 2. For unsorted PBMC libraries, 2 million PBMCs were used after storage in RNAlater at -80 degrees C until RNA extraction. Peripheral blood was subjected to Ficoll-Hypaque density gradient centrifugation to isolate PBMCs, which were then cryopreserved in liquid nitrogen. To synthesize cDNA, template-switch 5'RACE was performed with a primer carrying a 10-nucleotide random unique molecular identifier so that each TCR transcript was tagged. Every sequencing run yielded over 170 million TCR-beta sequences covering 15-18 subjects. The RNeasy kit was used to extract total RNA. Using the KAPA Real-time Library Amplification kit, TCR-beta VDJ regions were amplified with primers for the TCR constant region and the 5'RACE anchor. Sample indexes and Illumina adaptors were added in a first PCR, after which library yield was increased in a second PCR. After Ampure bead purification, the TCR product of roughly 650 bp was size-selected on a 2% E-gel SizeSelection system. Library quality was checked on a Bioanalyzer, concentration was measured with Qubit, and libraries were quantified with the Kapa Library Quantification kit before pooling. Paired-end 2 x 150 bp sequencing of the libraries was performed on an Illumina HiSeq 2500. To increase sequence diversity, about 25-30% phiX was spiked into each library pool. The study's own analysis went as follows. Quality-filtered reads were processed with the UMI-based MiGEC pipeline, and over 85% of raw TCR sequences were removed by the MiGEC pipeline during error correction. VDJ genes were aligned to IMGT germline references, and clonotypes were defined by unique CDR3 amino acid sequence plus V-J genes. Clonal expansion, Shannon diversity, and CDR3 relatedness (CalcPairwiseDistances, ClusterSamples) were evaluated with VDJtools, and phylogenetic trees were built with CLCbio workbench. Clones with at least 8 unique UMIs were defined as expanded, with this threshold being based on coefficient-of-variation modelling across technical triplicates. The public reads were run again by TCRdb, first through fastp at Q25 and then through MiXCR, and only productive beta chains were kept. Rows with a matching CDR3 protein are joined into one entry that keeps the most common DNA and genes. TCRdb's processing, not the study's, gives the V and J calls here. For this sample there are around 50,000 distinct CDR3 sequences; around 13% appear just once. Jointly, the top ten make up 4.5% of the sample.

The CDR3, from cysteine to phenylalanine, totals 16 residues. Left in the record is the CDR3 DNA by itself, 48 bases read in frame from the first base. Relative to germline, V is 0 bases shorter and J is 6 bases shorter, with 12 bases between their ends. The germline V gene encodes CDR1 MGHRA and CDR2 YSYEKL. The rearrangement combines TRBV4-1 with TRBJ2-6, with the D gene too uncertain to name. The source is a male donor with HTLV-1-associated myelopathy (HAM/TSP). The material sequenced was PBMCs. The bases read TGCGCCAGCAGCCAAGAAGGACGGGCTCTGGCCAACGTCCTGACTTTC. Its product reads: CASSQEGRALANVLTF.